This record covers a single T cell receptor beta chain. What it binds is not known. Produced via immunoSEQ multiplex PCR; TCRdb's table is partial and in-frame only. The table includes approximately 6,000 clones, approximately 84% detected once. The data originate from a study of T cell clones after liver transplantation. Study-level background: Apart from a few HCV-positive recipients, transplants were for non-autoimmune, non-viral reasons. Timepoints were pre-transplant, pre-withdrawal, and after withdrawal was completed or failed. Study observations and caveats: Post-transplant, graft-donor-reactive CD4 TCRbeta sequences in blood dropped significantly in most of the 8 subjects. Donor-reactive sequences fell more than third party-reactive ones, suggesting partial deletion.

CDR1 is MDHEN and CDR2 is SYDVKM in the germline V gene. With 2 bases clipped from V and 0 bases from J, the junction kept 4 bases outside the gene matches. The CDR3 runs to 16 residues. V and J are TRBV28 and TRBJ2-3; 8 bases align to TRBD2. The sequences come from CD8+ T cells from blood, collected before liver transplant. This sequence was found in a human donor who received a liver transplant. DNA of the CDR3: TGTGCCAGCAGTTTAGCGGGAGGCCGGAGCACAGATACGCAGTATTTT. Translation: CASSLAGGRSTDTQYF. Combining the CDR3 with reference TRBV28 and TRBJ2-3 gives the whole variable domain DVKVTQSSRYLVKRTGEKVFLECVQDMDHENMFWYRQDPGLGLRLIYFSYDVKMKEKGDIPEGYSVSREKKERFSLILESASTNQTSMYLCASSLAGGRSTDTQYFGPGTRLTVL.